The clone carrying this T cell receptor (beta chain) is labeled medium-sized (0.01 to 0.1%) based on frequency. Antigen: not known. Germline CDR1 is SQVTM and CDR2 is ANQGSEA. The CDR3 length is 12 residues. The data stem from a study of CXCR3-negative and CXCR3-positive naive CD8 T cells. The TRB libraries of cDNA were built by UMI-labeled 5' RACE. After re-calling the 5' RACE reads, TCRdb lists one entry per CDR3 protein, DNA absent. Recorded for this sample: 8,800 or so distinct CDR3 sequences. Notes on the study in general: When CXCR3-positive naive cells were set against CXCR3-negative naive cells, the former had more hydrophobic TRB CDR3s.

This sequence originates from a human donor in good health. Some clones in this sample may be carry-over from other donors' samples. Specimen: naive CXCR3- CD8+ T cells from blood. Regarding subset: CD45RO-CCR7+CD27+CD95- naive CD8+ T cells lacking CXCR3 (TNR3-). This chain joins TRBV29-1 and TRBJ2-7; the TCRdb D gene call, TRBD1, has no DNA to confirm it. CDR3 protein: CSSTGLAGEQYF.